The clone carrying this T cell receptor (beta chain) was observed many times. Production of TCR beta cDNA used approximately 0.45 ug total RNA together with a constant-region primer. Three rounds of nested multiplex PCR with slightly modified ARM-PCR produced TCR beta libraries. Running 10 cycles apiece, the first two PCR rounds relied on TRBV1-TRBV30 forward primers together with a C-beta reverse primer. TCRdb re-called the multiplex PCR reads with MiXCR, one entry per CDR3 protein. The sample yields around 330,000 distinct CDR3 sequences, 50% to 60% seen once. The sample belongs to a study of tumor-infiltrating lymphocytes in primary liver carcinoma. Turning to the study itself: Recorded tumor stage was T1-T3 N0M0, with diameters of about 4.2 to 10 cm.

Looked up from germline, CDR1 is SQVTM and CDR2 is ANQGSEA. This CDR3 comprises 13 residues. Trimming removed 2 bases from V and 2 bases from J, with 8 bases in between. Extraction also yielded germline DNA, while blood RNA was obtained from unsorted whole blood. The chain carries TRBV29-1 and TRBJ2-3; D is unresolved. The specimen sequenced was peripheral blood. The receptor was derived from a woman aged 25 to 39 with primary liver carcinoma and hepatitis B virus infection. The CDR3 sequence: CSVEFHNTDTQYF. For the CDR3, the DNA is TGCAGCGTTGAATTCCACAACACAGATACGCAGTATTTT.